These 19 T cell receptor beta chains share one sample of origin, sequenced in a study of blood T cell repertoires in COVID-19. Only in-frame clones appear in the TCRdb table, and some are missing; sequencing was by immunoSEQ multiplex PCR. Of 390,000 or so clones in the sample, about 87% were seen once. What was sequenced was peripheral blood. Every receptor here comes from a woman aged 30 to 39 with COVID-19, enrolled during active disease.

The chain couples TRBV6-4 to TRBJ1-5, with 8 positions matching TRBD1. Trimming removed 4 bases from V and 2 bases from J; junction bases left unmatched: 1. The CDR3 is 14 residues long. The germline V gene has CDR1 MRHNA and CDR2 SNTAGT. CDR3 loop: CASSAQGGNQPQHF. For the CDR3, the DNA is TGTGCCAGCAGTGCACAGGGGGGCAATCAGCCCCAGCATTTT.

The chain carries TRBV6-6 and TRBJ2-3, with D unclear. This CDR3 contains 13 residues. The V gene's germline CDR1 is MNHNY and CDR2 SVGAGI (reference sequence). The V and J ends lost 7 bases and 2 bases respectively, with 10 bases between them. The CDR3 region has the DNA TGTGCCAGCATGCGACACCTCACAGATACGCAGTATTTT. Protein sequence: CASMRHLTDTQYF.

This rearrangement joins TRBV7-2 to TRBJ1-4; D unclear. This CDR3 has 14 amino acids. V was cut by 5 bases and J by 2 bases, with 9 bases left in between. Germline values: CDR1 SGHTA, CDR2 FQGNSA. The CDR3 here is CASSPLGTNEKLFF. DNA of the CDR3: TGTGCCAGCAGCCCCCTCGGGACTAATGAAAAACTGTTTTTT.

The chain employs TRBV7-3 and TRBJ2-7, with 9 bases aligning to TRBD1. The J segment lost 6 bases and the V segment lost 5 bases, leaving 2 bases of the junction unmatched. CDR3 length: 12 residues. The germline gives CDR1 SGHTA, CDR2 FQGTGA. CDR3 in DNA: TGTGCCAGCAGCAAGACAGGGGGCGAGCAGTACTTC. As protein: CASSKTGGEQYF.

Notes on this clone: Distinct nucleotide sequences in the sample also encode this CDR3. The rearrangement joins TRBV20-1 to TRBJ2-1; D possibly corresponds to TRBD2 (5 bases). The V and J ends lost 3 bases and 3 bases respectively, with 12 bases between them. The germline gives CDR1 DFQATT, CDR2 SNEGSKA (reference sequence). The length of the CDR3 is 14 residues. CDR3 protein: CSASLASSYNEQFF. The DNA of the CDR3 is TGCAGTGCTAGTCTGGCTAGCAGCTACAATGAGCAGTTCTTC.

This chain links TRBV11-2 with TRBJ2-7; D might be TRBD1 (6 bases). There are 14 residues in the CDR3. Deletions cut 3 bases from V and 3 bases from J, with 12 bases between. Germline V gene lookup returns CDR1 SGHAT and CDR2 FQNNGV. The CDR3 DNA follows: TGTGCCAGCAGCTTGGGCAGGGGCATCTACGAGCAGTACTTC. It codes for CASSLGRGIYEQYF.

The V gene is TRBV24-1, the J gene TRBJ2-7; 7 bases are a match to TRBD2. There are 14 residues in the CDR3. Germline V gene sequence: CDR1 KGHDR, CDR2 SFDVKD. The J segment lost 9 bases and the V segment lost 4 bases, leaving 11 bases of the junction unmatched. For the CDR3, the DNA is TGTGCCACCAGTGAGTACGGCGGGAGATTGGGGCAGTACTTC. Its protein is CATSEYGGRLGQYF.

CDR3 region: CASSADHQTVNEQFF. CDR3 coding DNA: TGTGCCAGCAGTGCCGACCACCAGACAGTCAATGAGCAGTTCTTC. The rearrangement links TRBV2 to TRBJ2-1, with D possibly being TRBD1 (5 bases). CDR1 and CDR2 (germline): SNHLY, FYNNEI. Trimming shortened V by 4 bases and J by 6 bases, and 16 bases separated the two germline ends. This CDR3 is 15 amino acids long.

This sequence joins TRBV9 and TRBJ1-3, with 11 positions matching TRBD1. Germline lookup yields CDR1 SGDLS and CDR2 YYNGEE. With 4 bases clipped from V and 3 bases from J, the junction kept 6 bases outside the gene matches. The CDR3 has 16 amino acids. Written as DNA, the CDR3 is TGTGCCAGCAGCTTACTCGGGACAGGGGGTGGAAACACCATATATTTT. Protein: CASSLLGTGGGNTIYF.

The chain combines TRBV4-1 with TRBJ2-7; 9 positions agree with TRBD1. The CDR3 runs to 13 residues. Germline CDR1 is MGHRA and CDR2 is YSYEKL. V was pared by 4 bases and J by 4 bases, with 2 bases of the junction left unmatched. The CDR3 is CASSLDRGYEQYF. The CDR3 bases are TGCGCCAGCAGCCTGGACAGGGGTTACGAGCAGTACTTC.

The V gene is TRBV4-3, the J gene TRBJ1-2; the D is unclear. There are 15 residues in the CDR3. In germline, CDR1 is LGHNA, CDR2 YSLEER. Deletions cut 1 base from V and 7 bases from J, with 16 bases between. CDR3 amino acids: CASSQGVAGSSGYTF. As DNA, the CDR3 is TGCGCCAGCAGCCAAGGGGTGGCAGGAAGTAGTGGCTACACCTTC.

The rearrangement joins TRBV6-5 to TRBJ2-7; D is unclear. This CDR3 is 14 amino acids long. V lost 6 bases and J 3 bases, leaving 15 bases between the germline ends. Per the germline V gene, CDR1 is MNHEY and CDR2 is SVGAGI. The DNA of the CDR3 is TGTGCCAGCAGACGGGTTCTCAATAGCTACGAGCAGTACTTC. This codes for CASRRVLNSYEQYF.

In DNA, the CDR3 is TGTGCCAGCAGCCCTTCAGGGCGCTCACCCCTCCACTTT. Residues: CASSPSGRSPLHF. The genes are TRBV7-8 and TRBJ1-6; D might be TRBD1 (5 bases). Germline CDR1 SGHVS, CDR2 FQNEAQ. V was cut by 5 bases and J by 10 bases, with 12 bases left in between. The CDR3 spans 13 residues. Filled out from reference TRBV7-8 and TRBJ1-6, the complete variable domain reads GAGVSQSPRYKVAKRGQDVALRCDPISGHVSLFWYQQALGQGPEFLTYFQNEAQLDKSGLPSDRFFAERPEGSVSTLKIQRTQQEDSAVYLCASSPSGRSPLHFGNGTRLTVT.

This clone occurred a few times. This chain links TRBV5-5 with TRBJ1-2, with D tentatively TRBD1 (5 bases). The CDR3 contains 11 residues. V lost 7 bases, J lost 3 bases, and 7 bases lay in between. From germline, CDR1 is SGHKS and CDR2 YYEKEE (reference sequence). The CDR3 coding sequence is TGTGCCAGCGCCAGGGACTATGGCTACACCTTC. Encoded protein: CASARDYGYTF.

The chain is built from TRBV19 and TRBJ1-2; 9 nucleotides align to TRBD1. Trimming removed 3 bases from V and 8 bases from J; junction bases left unmatched: 7. Germline V CDR1 and CDR2: LNHDA, SQIVND (reference sequence). The CDR3 runs to 14 residues. CDR3 bases: TGTGCCAGTAGTATGGACAGGGGAGTGGAGGGCTACACCTTC. This encodes CASSMDRGVEGYTF.

The CDR3 nucleotides are TGCGCCAGCAGCTTGATTCTGCGACAGGAGCAGTTCTTC. Encoded protein: CASSLILRQEQFF. The chain carries TRBV5-1 and TRBJ2-1; D might be TRBD1 (5 bases). The V gene's germline CDR1 is SGHRS and CDR2 YFSETQ. V lost 1 base and J lost 10, with 12 bases in between. The CDR3 totals 13 residues. Variable domain in full (rest from reference TRBV5-1 and TRBJ2-1): KAGVTQTPRYLIKTRGQQVTLSCSPISGHRSVSWYQQTPGQGLQFLFEYFSETQRNKGNFPGRFSGRQFSNSRSEMNVSTLELGDSALYLCASSLILRQEQFFGPGTRLTVL.

J is TRBJ2-7 and V is TRBV7-5; TRBD1, the D gene given by the table, was not confirmed from the DNA. TRBV7-5 is recorded as a pseudogene. The CDR3 consists of 14 residues. This chain's CDR3 is CVRSLRDKGHEQYF. For the CDR3, the DNA is TGTGTCAGAAGCTTACGGGACAAAGGACACGAGCAGTACTTC.

V and J are TRBV6-2 or TRBV6-3 and TRBJ2-1; D perhaps matches TRBD2 (5 bases). Germline V gene data show CDR1 as MNHEY and CDR2 as SVGEGT. The CDR3 runs 14 residues. Trimming left V 1 base short and J 4 bases short, with 8 bases between. DNA of the CDR3: TGTGCCAGCAGTTACTATCGGGAATACAATGAGCAGTTCTTC. Protein: CASSYYREYNEQFF.

A word on this clone: Other nucleotide sequences in the sample specify the same CDR3. The chain's CDR3 is CASSLGLAGVGGELFF. CDR3 DNA sequence: TGTGCCAGCAGCTTGGGGCTAGCGGGAGTCGGGGGGGAGCTGTTTTTT. The genes are TRBV5-4 and TRBJ2-2, with TRBD2 matching 10 bases. CDR1 is SGHNT, CDR2 YYREEE, per germline (reference sequence). The CDR3 runs 16 residues. The J segment lost 8 bases and the V segment lost 0 bases, leaving 7 bases of the junction unmatched.